The entry below describes one TCR beta chain. The antigen remains unidentified. V lost 0 bases to trimming and J lost 5 bases; unmatched junction nucleotides: 8. The CDR3 length is 15 residues. The germline V gene has CDR1 SQVTM and CDR2 ANQGSEA. This sample was taken from a study of PD-L1 blockade in urothelial cancer. Study-wide findings and caveats: Pretreatment peripheral blood TCR clonality that fell below the median predicted better survival among the patients studied.

Time point described: peripheral blood 6 weeks after treatment start. Patients suffered from locally advanced or metastatic urothelial carcinoma. Clones were sequenced by immunoSEQ multiplex PCR, and TCRdb holds only the in-frame ones, with some missing. The sample lists about 36,000 clones; 84% were seen once. The source is a man aged 35-49 years with urothelial cancer. This sample comprised PBMCs, obtained around atezolizumab (anti-PD-L1) treatment. The V and J genes are TRBV29-1 and TRBJ2-3; 7 bases align to TRBD2. CDR3 nucleotide sequence: TGCAGCGTTGAAGAAGAGGCGGGAGCTGTAGATACGCAGTATTTT. Protein sequence: CSVEEEAGAVDTQYF.